This T cell receptor beta chain is from a study of CD8 T cells in ankylosing spondylitis. About this clonotype itself: Its cognate antigen is unknown.

General study points: Some of the motif variants had earlier been found in reactive arthritis patients' fluid and blood. A TCR beta motif made of eight highly homologous variants seemed typical of ankylosing spondylitis blood.

As the method for making TCR beta libraries, quantitative 5'-RACE with molecular barcodes was used. TCRdb independently ran MiXCR on the 5' RACE reads; one entry per CDR3 protein. The sample holds about 360,000 distinct CDR3 sequences; roughly 14% are singletons and the top ten take approximately 1%. The sequenced material came from blood, either unsorted or a sorted T cell fraction (not recorded which). This TCR was recovered from a male donor with ankylosing spondylitis or in good health (not recorded which).

DNA of the CDR3: TGTGCCAGCAGCCTTGACAGGCGCGGGGACGAGCAGTACTTC. This translates into CASSLDRRGDEQYF. V is TRBV9 and J is TRBJ2-7; perhaps D is TRBD1 or TRBD2 (6 bases each). The germline V gene encodes CDR1 SGDLS and CDR2 YYNGEE. V was shortened by 4 bases and J by 5 bases, with 16 bases between the two germline ends. The CDR3 is 14 residues long.